This T cell receptor beta chain comes out of a study of identical twins. CDR1 and CDR2 from the germline V gene are MGHRA and YSYEKL. This CDR3 spans 18 amino acids. Trimming cost V 0 bases and J 3 bases, with 18 bases left between them. Only a few counts were recorded for this clonotype. Antigen: not known. Study observations and caveats: The analysis was cross-sectional rather than longitudinal within donors. Out-of-frame alpha sequences that twins shared showed excess low generation probability. High-abundance cord blood beta clonotypes had fewer insertions; memory repertoires showed none.

TCRdb reanalysed the 5' RACE reads using MiXCR and keeps one entry per CDR3 protein. There are approximately 600,000 distinct CDR3 sequences in the sample; roughly 7.1% occur only once, and 1.6% lies in the top ten. These data are also associated with another study on yellow fever vaccine responses in identical twins.

The source of this sequence is a woman between 18 and 30 years old in good health. The sequenced sample consisted of PBMCs. V usage is TRBV4-1 and J usage is TRBJ2-1, with D tentatively TRBD2 (7 bases). The CDR3 DNA reads as TGCGCCAGCAGCCAAGAAGGGGGGGGGGCTAGCGGCTACAATGAGCAGTTCTTC. Residues: CASSQEGGGASGYNEQFF.